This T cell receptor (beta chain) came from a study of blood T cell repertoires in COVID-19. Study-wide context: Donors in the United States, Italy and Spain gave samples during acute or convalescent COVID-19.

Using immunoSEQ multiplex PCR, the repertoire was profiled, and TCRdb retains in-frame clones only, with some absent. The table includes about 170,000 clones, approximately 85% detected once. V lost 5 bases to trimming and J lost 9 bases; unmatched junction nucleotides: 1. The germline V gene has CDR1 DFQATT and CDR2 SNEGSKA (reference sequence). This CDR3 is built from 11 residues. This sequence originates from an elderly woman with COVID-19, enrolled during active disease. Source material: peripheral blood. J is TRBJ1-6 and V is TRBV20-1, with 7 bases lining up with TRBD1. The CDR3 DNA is TGCAGTGCTCAGGGGGGTTCACCCCTCCACTTT. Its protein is CSAQGGSPLHF.